Below, 6 T cell receptor beta chains from the same sample are listed, as sequenced in a study of blood T cells in healthy people across ages. A sample-barcoded 5' primer and a J-beta primer mix were used in a second PCR of roughly 6 to 12 cycles. A single record per CDR3 protein comes from TCRdb applying MiXCR to the 5' RACE reads. The sample yields around 620,000 distinct CDR3 sequences, roughly a quarter seen once. Sequencing input: blood. The origin of the receptors is a woman in her 70s in good health.

The chain carries TRBV2 and TRBJ2-5; the match to TRBD2 covers 7 bases. The V and J ends lost 8 bases and 2 bases, in that order; junction bases with no gene match: 2. The CDR3 is 12 residues long. In germline, CDR1 is SNHLY, CDR2 FYNNEI. The CDR3 reads CASREDQETQYF. For the CDR3, the DNA is TGTGCCAGCCGGGAGGATCAAGAGACCCAGTACTTC.

The chain employs TRBV28 and TRBJ2-3, with a weak D call TRBD2 (5 bases). The CDR3 is 15 residues long. V was clipped by 1 base and J by 4 bases, with 12 bases between them. Germline CDR1 is MDHEN and CDR2 is SYDVKM. DNA of the CDR3: TGTGCCAGCAGTTTATCCGGGATGCGGGCAGATACGCAGTATTTT. Translation: CASSLSGMRADTQYF.

This clonotype was observed a few times. The CDR3 region is CASSLLAGSNYNEQFF. CDR3 DNA sequence: TGTGCCAGCAGCTTACTAGCGGGGAGCAACTACAATGAGCAGTTCTTC. This rearrangement joins TRBV7-2 to TRBJ2-1, with 9 bases identical to TRBD2. V lost 2 bases to trimming and J lost 3 bases; unmatched junction nucleotides: 5. This CDR3 contains 16 residues. CDR1 SGHTA and CDR2 FQGNSA come from the germline V gene.

This clonotype was detected a few times. The chain links TRBV20-1 to TRBJ2-3, with 8 bases that match TRBD2. Germline CDR1 reads DFQATT; CDR2 reads SNEGSKA (reference sequence). V gave up 3 bases and J gave up 2 bases; unmatched junction bases: 7. The CDR3 runs to 15 residues. The CDR3 region is CSARPGGAFTDTQYF. The CDR3 region has the DNA TGCAGTGCTAGGCCCGGGGGGGCGTTCACAGATACGCAGTATTTT.

This clonotype was recorded a few times. The CDR3 sequence is CSATLEAETQYF. In DNA, the CDR3 is TGCAGTGCTACCTTAGAGGCGGAGACCCAGTACTTC. The chain is built from TRBV20-1 and TRBJ2-5; D unclear. The length of the CDR3 is 12 residues. Germline CDR1 DFQATT, CDR2 SNEGSKA (reference sequence). The V end was cut by 4 bases, the J end by 5 bases, with 11 bases between.

The chain's CDR3 is CASRPGQGAYEQYF. The CDR3 DNA is TGTGCCAGCAGGCCAGGACAGGGGGCCTACGAGCAGTACTTC. The rearrangement links TRBV2 to TRBJ2-7; 10 bases line up with TRBD1. The V gene's germline CDR1 is SNHLY and CDR2 FYNNEI. The length of the CDR3 is 14 residues. The V and J ends lost 6 bases and 2 bases, in that order; junction bases with no gene match: 4. The full variable domain, completed using reference TRBV2 and TRBJ2-7, is EPEVTQTPSHQVTQMGQEVILRCVPISNHLYFYWYRQILGQKVEFLVSFYNNEISEKSEIFDDQFSVERPDGSNFTLKIRSTKLEDSAMYFCASRPGQGAYEQYFGPGTRLTVT.